The clone carrying this T cell receptor beta chain was recorded a few times. Its specificity is not known. The record originates from a study of T-cell memory formation after mild COVID-19. cDNA libraries for TCR alpha and TCR beta, carrying sample barcodes and UMIs, came from 5'RACE with constant-segment primers. TCRdb re-called the 5' RACE reads with MiXCR, one entry per CDR3 protein. This table holds 410,000 or so distinct CDR3 sequences, about a quarter found once. The study's findings and limits: Researchers found some responding clones in pre-infection memory, a sign that cross-reactive memory joined.

The CDR3 consists of 15 residues. Trimming stripped 5 bases from V and 4 bases from J, with 17 bases between. The sequenced sample consisted of PBMCs or a T cell subset sorted from them (not recorded which). The chain links TRBV12-3 or TRBV12-4 to TRBJ1-2, with D hard to call. The clonotype originates from an adult woman who had mild COVID-19 (a few samples of this study predate the infection). Cell type and time point are not known. CDR3 protein: CASSPPSYRGYGYTF. CDR3 in DNA: TGTGCCAGCAGTCCCCCATCCTATCGGGGCTATGGCTACACCTTC.